This T cell receptor beta chain comes out of a study of control samples from healthy donors and cancer patients. TCRdb's copy holds only in-frame clones and misses some; the assay was immunoSEQ multiplex PCR. The top ten clones hold roughly 6.4% of a sample with 400,000 to 500,000 clones, 75% to 95% of them seen once. This receptor was taken from a man aged 35 to 55 with head and neck cancer. The sequencing input was PBMCs.

Written as DNA, the CDR3 is TGTGCCTGGAACGAGGTCCTTGAGACTGAAGCTTTCTTT. Its protein is CAWNEVLETEAFF. V is TRBV30 and J is TRBJ1-1; D is ambiguous. Trimming removed 4 bases from V and 5 bases from J, with 14 bases in between. Germline CDR1 and CDR2: GTSNPN and SVGIG (reference sequence). CDR3 length: 13 residues.